Each of the 22 T cell receptor beta chains below was sequenced from the same sample in a study of blood T cells in healthy people across ages. It was with a sample-barcoded 5' primer and a J-beta primer mix that a second PCR of roughly 6 to 12 cycles was run. TCRdb fed the 5' RACE reads into MiXCR, producing one record per CDR3 protein. Found here are about 1.4 million distinct CDR3 sequences, around 59% of them singletons; the top ten hold under 8.5%. The sequenced sample was blood. The receptor source for this set is a man aged 18 to 29 in good health.

The V gene is TRBV27, the J gene TRBJ2-1; D possibly matches TRBD1 or TRBD2 (6 bases each). The CDR3 has 14 amino acids. Germline assignment: CDR1 MNHEY and CDR2 SMNVEV (reference sequence). V lost 5 bases to trimming and J lost 4 bases, with 12 bases between them. Written as DNA, the CDR3 is TGTGCCAGCAGTACGAGGGGGGTTTACAATGAGCAGTTCTTC. The encoded protein is CASSTRGVYNEQFF.

This clonotype was seen a few times. V is TRBV4-2 and J is TRBJ2-4, with TRBD1 identical over 12 bases. TRBJ2-5 explains the end of the DNA better; the J call may be wrong. The germline CDR1 and CDR2 sequences are LGHNA and YNFKEQ. CDR3 size: 16 residues. Here the CDR3 reads CASSQRDRGREETQYF. CDR3 in DNA: TGTGCCAGCAGCCAACGGGACAGGGGGCGTGAGGAGACCCAGTACTTC.

The CDR3 DNA is TGTGCCAGCAGTTTAGGTGGGACAGGGGTAAGCAATGAGCAGTTCTTC. Its protein is CASSLGGTGVSNEQFF. V is TRBV27 and J is TRBJ2-1, with 10 bases matching TRBD1. CDR1 and CDR2 from the germline V gene are MNHEY and SMNVEV (reference sequence). The CDR3 loop spans 16 amino acids. V lost 2 bases to trimming and J lost 6 bases; unmatched junction nucleotides: 7.

This chain connects TRBV6-2 or TRBV6-3 to TRBJ2-7; D possibly corresponds to TRBD2 (5 bases). The length of the CDR3 is 12 residues. Germline CDR1 is MNHEY and CDR2 is SVGEGT. The ends were cut back, 7 bases at V and 4 bases at J, with 11 bases in the middle. The CDR3 DNA follows: TGTGCCAGCACCGCCCGAGGGTACGAGCAGTACTTC. Its protein is CASTARGYEQYF.

V is TRBV4-1 and J is TRBJ2-2, with D uncertain. Germline CDR1 reads MGHRA; CDR2 reads YSYEKL. The CDR3 totals 16 residues. The V gene lost 1 base and the J gene lost 1 base, with 10 bases spanning the gap. In nucleotides, the CDR3 is TGCGCCAGCAGCCAAGTAGCTCAAATGAACACCGGGGAGCTGTTTTTT. It encodes CASSQVAQMNTGELFF.

This clonotype was detected only once. This sequence joins TRBV6-2 or TRBV6-3 and TRBJ2-2; a weak D match, TRBD2 (5 bases). This CDR3 contains 14 residues. The V gene lost 7 bases and the J gene lost 1 base, with 10 bases spanning the gap. Germline CDR1 is MNHEY and CDR2 is SVGEGT. This CDR3 is CASKEAGNTGELFF. The CDR3, as DNA: TGTGCCAGCAAAGAGGCGGGGAACACCGGGGAGCTGTTTTTT.

The chain recombines TRBV28 with TRBJ2-4; 7 bases are a match to TRBD1. The CDR3 length is 14 residues. Germline V lookup: CDR1 MDHEN, CDR2 SYDVKM. J was trimmed by 13 bases and V by 5 bases; bases with no gene match: 14. CDR3 amino acids: CASSQRQGEEEQYF. The CDR3 region has the DNA TGTGCCAGCAGTCAACGACAGGGAGAGGAAGAGCAGTACTTC.

This clonotype occurred a few times. The chain joins TRBV28 to TRBJ1-5; TRBD1 matches 9 bases. CDR3 length: 15 amino acids. V lost 5 bases and J lost 2; bases outside the gene matches: 4. The V gene's germline CDR1 is MDHEN and CDR2 SYDVKM. CDR3 sequence reads: CASSPTGGGNQPQHF. The CDR3 bases are TGTGCCAGCAGTCCGACAGGGGGTGGCAATCAGCCCCAGCATTTT.

V usage is TRBV4-3 and J usage is TRBJ1-2; D gene unclear. CDR3 length: 16 amino acids. In germline, CDR1 is LGHNA, CDR2 YSLEER. Deletions cut 0 bases from V and 7 bases from J, with 18 bases between. CDR3 DNA: TGCGCCAGCAGCCAAGACACCCGGACCGATGTAGCTGGCTACACCTTC. Translation: CASSQDTRTDVAGYTF.

This clonotype came up a few times. The chain is built from TRBV4-3 and TRBJ2-7; possible D gene TRBD1, 5 bases. The germline CDR1 and CDR2 sequences are LGHNA and YSLEER. The CDR3 has 17 residues. Trimming took off 0 bases at V and 0 bases at J, with 15 bases between the two ends. The CDR3 loop is CASSQDRGGVSSYEQYF. For the CDR3, the DNA is TGCGCCAGCAGCCAAGATAGGGGTGGCGTCAGCTCCTACGAGCAGTACTTC.

This clonotype appeared a single time. The chain recombines TRBV7-2 with TRBJ1-1, with a tentative D call TRBD1 (6 bases). The CDR3 has 13 amino acids. In germline, CDR1 is SGHTA, CDR2 FQGNSA. The ends were cut back, 2 bases at V and 5 bases at J, with 9 bases in the middle. CDR3 bases: TGTGCCAGCAGCTTAAACAGGGTAACTGAAGCTTTCTTT. Protein sequence: CASSLNRVTEAFF.

The rearrangement joins TRBV28 to TRBJ1-3, with a tentative D call TRBD1 (6 bases). Germline assignment: CDR1 MDHEN and CDR2 SYDVKM. The CDR3 loop spans 14 amino acids. Trimming stripped 3 bases from V and 5 bases from J, with 11 bases between. CDR3 nucleotides: TGTGCCAGCAGTTTCCAGGGGAGAAGAAACACCATATATTTT. Amino acids: CASSFQGRRNTIYF.

This clonotype was seen just once. The V gene is TRBV27, the J gene TRBJ2-7; a possible D gene is TRBD1 (6 bases). The CDR3 covers 14 residues. Germline CDR1 and CDR2: MNHEY and SMNVEV (reference sequence). The V end was cut by 5 bases, the J end by 2 bases, with 13 bases between. The CDR3 region is CASSVLGGAYEQYF. The CDR3 DNA sequence: TGTGCCAGCAGTGTGCTAGGGGGAGCCTACGAGCAGTACTTC.

This clonotype was seen a few times. This chain links TRBV28 with TRBJ1-1, with TRBD1 identical over 7 bases. The CDR3 length is 14 residues. The V segment lost 5 bases and the J segment 7 bases; nucleotides outside the gene matches: 10. Germline V gene lookup returns CDR1 MDHEN and CDR2 SYDVKM. CDR3 loop: CASSPPPGQYEAFF. CDR3 DNA sequence: TGTGCCAGCAGTCCACCCCCGGGACAGTATGAAGCTTTCTTT.

This clonotype was detected a few times. The chain is built from TRBV13 and TRBJ1-2; maybe TRBD1 (6 bases). The CDR3 covers 16 residues. CDR1 PRHDT and CDR2 FYEKMQ come from the germline V gene (reference sequence). V gave up 7 bases and J gave up 2 bases, with 20 bases separating them. CDR3 sequence (DNA): TGTGCCAGCACTTTGACCCAACGGACAGAAAACTATGGCTACACCTTC. Encoded protein: CASTLTQRTENYGYTF.

The chain recombines TRBV7-8 with TRBJ2-1; D may be TRBD1 or TRBD2 (5 bases each). The germline V gene has CDR1 SGHVS and CDR2 FQNEAQ. V was pared by 1 base and J by 5 bases, with 15 bases between. The CDR3 length is 16 residues. The CDR3 loop reads CASSLESGRFNNEQFF. CDR3 nucleotide sequence: TGTGCCAGCAGCTTAGAATCGGGGCGTTTCAACAATGAGCAGTTCTTC.

This sequence joins TRBV4-2 and TRBJ1-6, with D maybe TRBD1 (6 bases). The CDR3 is 15 amino acids. CDR1 and CDR2 (germline): LGHNA, YNFKEQ. V was shortened by 0 bases and J by 4 bases, with 7 bases between the two germline ends. In DNA, the CDR3 is TGTGCCAGCAGCCAAGACCAGGGGTATAATTCACCCCTCCACTTT. It is translated as CASSQDQGYNSPLHF.

This clonotype has just a few counts. The chain carries TRBV27 and TRBJ1-2; 9 positions match TRBD1. The length of the CDR3 is 15 residues. The V segment lost 6 bases and the J segment 8 bases; nucleotides outside the gene matches: 13. CDR1 and CDR2 (germline): MNHEY, SMNVEV (reference sequence). The DNA of the CDR3 is TGTGCCAGCAGCCCACTCCGGGACAGGGTACTCGGCTACACCTTC. It yields the protein CASSPLRDRVLGYTF.

The chain joins TRBV9 to TRBJ1-2; 11 bases are shared with TRBD1. The CDR3 has 17 amino acids. Germline CDR1 reads SGDLS; CDR2 reads YYNGEE. J lost 7 bases, V lost 0 bases, and 11 bases had no gene match. The CDR3 DNA reads TGTGCCAGCAGCGTAGCTTCCCCTCGGACAGGGGGCTCTGGCTACACCTTC. As protein: CASSVASPRTGGSGYTF.

The chain is built from TRBV18 and TRBJ1-6, with a weak D call TRBD1 (5 bases). Germline CDR1 KGHSH, CDR2 LQKENI. The CDR3 loop spans 13 amino acids. V dropped 2 bases and J dropped 10 bases, with 9 bases sitting between them. CDR3: CASSPGGGSPLHF. The CDR3 coding sequence is TGTGCCAGCTCACCAGGGGGAGGATCACCCCTCCACTTT.

V gene TRBV6-5 combines with J gene TRBJ2-5; no firm D call. In germline, CDR1 is MNHEY, CDR2 SVGAGI. There are 12 residues in the CDR3. V lost 8 bases to trimming and J lost 11 bases, with 18 bases between them. This CDR3 is CASLRTPNEQYF. CDR3 coding DNA: TGTGCCAGCTTGCGGACGCCCAATGAGCAGTACTTC.

The rearrangement uses TRBV12-3 or TRBV12-4 and TRBJ2-4; D unclear. The closer fit of TRBJ2-7 to the DNA end suggests the J call may be wrong. CDR3 length: 15 residues. The CDR3 DNA reads TGTGCCAGCAGTTTCAAGGGCCTAGGATCCTACGAGCAGTACTTC. Its translation is CASSFKGLGSYEQYF.